This T cell receptor (beta chain) was obtained from a study of T cell repertoires in cytomegalovirus infection. Overall study: Used in the study were CMV epitopes, some recently identified and HLA-C-restricted, others well-studied and HLA-B-restricted.

One entry per CDR3 protein, called by TCRdb with MiXCR from the reads. The sample shows about half a million distinct CDR3 sequences, around 30% of them seen only once. Germline V lookup: CDR1 ENHRY, CDR2 SYGVKD. The junction had 5 bases not matched to a gene; V was cut back by 7 bases and J by 2 bases. The CDR3 runs 14 residues. General study findings and limits: Ex vivo responses were dominated by HLA-C-restricted CMV-specific TCR beta clonotypes.

About this clonotype: The antigen is undetermined.

The sequence was collected from a human donor in good health (CMV status not recorded). Some clones in this sample may be carry-over from other donors' samples. This specimen was cultured PBMCs, taken from culture after CMV antigen stimulation. The chain joins TRBV10-3 to TRBJ2-5; 9 nucleotides line up with TRBD2. CDR3 sequence: CAIKASGNQETQYF. CDR3 in DNA: TGTGCCATCAAGGCTAGCGGGAATCAAGAGACCCAGTACTTC.